These 18 T cell receptor beta chains were all obtained from the same sample, sequenced in a study of OX40 agonist ivuxolimab in advanced cancers. This table comes from immunoSEQ multiplex PCR, and its TCRdb copy is limited to in-frame clones, with some not included. The sample records tens of thousands of clones, more than 75% being singletons. Sequencing used CD4+ or CD8+ T cells sorted from blood, obtained in a trial of the OX40 agonist ivuxolimab. These receptors were collected from an adult with an advanced solid tumor such as melanoma, head and neck, liver or kidney cancer.

This clone came up a few times. The chain links TRBV30 to TRBJ1-5, with D hard to call. The CDR3 is 13 residues long. Looked up from germline, CDR1 is GTSNPN and CDR2 is SVGIG (reference sequence). V was trimmed by 2 bases and J by 1 base, leaving 6 bases between them. The chain's CDR3 is CAWSQESNQPQHF. CDR3 bases: TGTGCCTGGAGTCAAGAGAGCAATCAGCCCCAGCATTTT.

In this sample, this clone turned up once. In DNA form, the CDR3 reads TGTGCCAGCAGCCCCACCTTCTACGAGCAGTACTTC. Translation gives CASSPTFYEQYF. The genes are TRBV12-1 and TRBJ2-7. TRBV12-1 counts as a pseudogene. The CDR3 contains 12 residues.

This clone was picked up a small number of times. The genes are TRBV6-5 and TRBJ1-1; D may be TRBD1 (6 bases). This CDR3 is built from 11 residues. V was pared by 4 bases and J by 8 bases, with 8 bases between. Germline V gene sequence: CDR1 MNHEY, CDR2 SVGAGI. The CDR3 bases are TGTGCCAGCAGTTCCGGGACAGAAGCTTTCTTT. Protein: CASSSGTEAFF.

The gene calls are TRBV6-5 and TRBJ1-1; the D is unclear. Germline V gene lookup returns CDR1 MNHEY and CDR2 SVGAGI. V was shortened by 9 bases and J by 3 bases, with 20 bases between the two germline ends. The CDR3 is made up of 15 amino acids. The CDR3 loop reads CASYPVGFADTEAFF. The CDR3 coding sequence is TGTGCCAGTTATCCAGTGGGATTTGCGGACACTGAAGCTTTCTTT.

The sample holds a few counts of this clone. The chain joins TRBV7-9 to TRBJ1-3; tentatively, D is TRBD1 (6 bases). Germline lookup yields CDR1 SEHNR and CDR2 FQNEAQ (reference sequence). The V and J ends lost 5 bases and 4 bases respectively, with 15 bases between them. This CDR3 has 15 amino acids. CDR3 amino acids: CASSPPGAAGNTIYF. In nucleotides, the CDR3 is TGTGCCAGCAGCCCCCCGGGGGCGGCAGGAAACACCATATATTTT.

This clone was recorded a few times. V gene TRBV18 combines with J gene TRBJ2-7, with unresolved D. The ends were cut back, 3 bases at V and 3 bases at J, with 12 bases in the middle. The CDR3 consists of 14 residues. CDR1 is KGHSH and CDR2 is LQKENI in the germline V gene. Here the CDR3 reads CASSPSQVVYEQYF. The CDR3 DNA sequence: TGTGCCAGCTCACCGTCGCAGGTCGTCTACGAGCAGTACTTC. The whole variable domain, filled in from reference TRBV18 and TRBJ2-7, reads NAGVMQNPRHLVRRRGQEARLRCSPMKGHSHVYWYRQLPEEGLKFMVYLQKENIIDESGMPKERFSAEFPKEGPSILRIQQVVRGDSAAYFCASSPSQVVYEQYFGPGTRLTVT.

V usage is TRBV5-6 and J usage is TRBJ2-3; perhaps TRBD2 as D (6 bases). With 2 bases removed from V and 1 base from J, the gap between germline ends came to 8 bases. The CDR3 is 14 residues long. Germline CDR1 and CDR2: SGHDT and YYEEEE. CDR3 loop: CASSFSGRTDTQYF. For the CDR3, the DNA is TGTGCCAGCAGCTTTAGCGGTCGCACAGATACGCAGTATTTT.

This rearrangement joins TRBV11-2 to TRBJ2-3; 10 nucleotides align to TRBD2. V shed 7 bases, J shed 2 bases, and the junction held 3 bases outside the gene matches. CDR1 SGHAT and CDR2 FQNNGV come from the germline V gene. The CDR3 totals 14 residues. The CDR3 DNA follows: TGTGCCAGCAAAGCGGGGGGGATCACAGATACGCAGTATTTT. It yields the protein CASKAGGITDTQYF.

The rearrangement uses TRBV5-1 and TRBJ2-1; D is perhaps TRBD2 (6 bases). The CDR3 sequence is 13 residues long. The germline V and J ends were trimmed by 4 bases and 6 bases, with 11 bases remaining between them. CDR1 SGHRS and CDR2 YFSETQ come from the germline V gene. CDR3 sequence (DNA): TGCGCCAGCAGCCAGGGACTCGTCAATGAGCAGTTCTTC. Its protein product is CASSQGLVNEQFF.

The gene calls are TRBV4-1 and TRBJ2-7; 11 bases fit TRBD2. The CDR3 runs to 15 residues. Trimming took 3 bases from V and 5 from J; bases not matched to a gene: 6. The germline CDR1 and CDR2 sequences are MGHRA and YSYEKL. This CDR3 is CASSHPSGRIHEQYF. The CDR3 DNA reads TGCGCCAGCAGCCACCCTAGCGGGAGGATCCACGAGCAGTACTTC.

The rearrangement uses TRBV5-1 and TRBJ2-2; D unclear. The CDR3 loop spans 11 amino acids. Between the trimmed V and J ends, which lost 3 bases and 6 bases, there was a span of 3 bases. Germline values: CDR1 SGHRS, CDR2 YFSETQ. The CDR3 DNA is TGCGCCAGCAGCTGGGCCGGGGAGCTGTTTTTT. This translates into CASSWAGELFF.

This clone was seen a single time. The CDR3: CASSDYRPRVEQYF. Here the CDR3 DNA reads TGCGCCAGCAGTGATTATCGTCCTCGTGTGGAGCAGTACTTC. This chain uses TRBV10-2 with TRBJ2-7; D is uncertain. Between the trimmed V and J ends, which lost 3 bases and 7 bases, there was a span of 16 bases. The V gene's germline CDR1 is WSHSY and CDR2 SAAADI. This CDR3 region has 14 residues.

The chain recombines TRBV11-2 with TRBJ2-3; TRBD1 aligns across 8 bases. This CDR3 region has 13 residues. From germline, CDR1 is SGHAT and CDR2 FQNNGV. Trimming took 5 bases from V and 7 from J; bases not matched to a gene: 5. CDR3 sequence (DNA): TGTGCCAGCAGCGGAGACAGGGGTAATACGCAGTATTTT. It specifies CASSGDRGNTQYF.

This chain links TRBV4-1 with TRBJ1-2, with D hard to call. V shed 0 bases and J shed 4 bases, with 9 bases lying between them. This CDR3 has 14 amino acids. Per the germline V gene, CDR1 is MGHRA and CDR2 is YSYEKL. The CDR3 reads CASSQDSTVYGYTF. The CDR3 bases are TGCGCCAGCAGCCAAGATAGTACAGTCTATGGCTACACCTTC.

This sequence joins TRBV4-1 and TRBJ2-7; D is unclear. The germline gives CDR1 MGHRA, CDR2 YSYEKL. There are 14 residues in the CDR3. V was clipped by 0 bases and J by 2 bases, with 8 bases between them. The CDR3 loop reads CASSQERSPYEQYF. The CDR3 DNA reads as TGCGCCAGCAGCCAAGAGAGGAGCCCCTACGAGCAGTACTTC.

V is TRBV7-9 and J is TRBJ1-1; 7 bases map to TRBD1. The CDR3 consists of 16 residues. The germline CDR1 and CDR2 sequences are SEHNR and FQNEAQ (reference sequence). The junction had 11 bases not matched to a gene; V was cut back by 3 bases and J by 4 bases. The CDR3 bases are TGTGCCAGCAGCTTGGGGAGGGCAGGGGGATTCACTGAAGCTTTCTTT. Its translation: CASSLGRAGGFTEAFF.

A single count supports this clone. The chain employs TRBV11-2 and TRBJ1-1; the D is unclear. V was shortened by 0 bases and J by 1 base, with 3 bases between the two germline ends. In germline, CDR1 is SGHAT, CDR2 FQNNGV. The CDR3 has 13 amino acids. CDR3 DNA: TGTGCCAGCAGCTTAGATCAGAACACTGAAGCTTTCTTT. Translated, it gives CASSLDQNTEAFF.

This rearrangement joins TRBV11-3 to TRBJ2-1; 9 bases align to TRBD2. Looked up from germline, CDR1 is SGHNT and CDR2 is YENEEA. This CDR3 is 15 amino acids long. With 4 bases clipped from V and 5 bases from J, the junction kept 6 bases outside the gene matches. The CDR3 is CASSSLAGANNEQFF. Written as DNA, the CDR3 is TGTGCCAGCAGCTCATTAGCGGGAGCTAACAATGAGCAGTTCTTC.